These T cell receptor beta chains were read from a single sample in a study of post-analysis software for immune sequencing data. TCRdb reprocessed the PCR reads with MiXCR, giving one entry per CDR3 protein. Among over 700,000 distinct CDR3 sequences listed, 25% to 30% were seen once. The sequenced sample was blood. The receptor source for this set is a girl aged 5-17 years with multiple sclerosis. CDR3s include the opening cysteine and the closing phenylalanine or tryptophan.

TRBJ2-6 TRBV5-1 CASSLGPYSGANVLTF
TRBJ2-7 TRBV29-1 CSAAPQTGSYEQYF
TRBJ1-5 TRBV5-1 CASSLEQPQHF
TRBJ1-6 TRBV9 CASSVVGTNSPLHF
TRBJ1-2 TRBV20-1 CSARGLRTGIYGYTF
. TRBV5-1 CASSDTSGLYNEQYF
TRBJ2-3 TRBV10-3 CATSNPGQGTDTQYF
TRBJ1-1 TRBV4-3 CASSQTTGNTEAFF
TRBJ1-2 TRBV16 CASSQSGQTGRGGYTF
TRBJ1-1 TRBV3-1 CASSQDTGTEAFF
TRBJ1-6 TRBV20-1 CSARLVDRNSPLHF
TRBJ1-2 TRBV5-1 CASSLEGDRTYGYTF
TRBJ1-4 TRBV20-1 CSAGEAGPNEKLFF
TRBJ1-2 TRBV29-1 CSVVGQSNGYTF
TRBJ2-1 TRBV29-1 CSVADRMSSYNEQFF
TRBJ1-4 TRBV20-1 CSARDQQGILLFF
TRBJ2-5 TRBV6-1 CASTARGRLMSEETQDF
TRBJ2-1 TRBV7-9 CASSLVVAYNEQFF
TRBJ2-1 TRBV2 CASSLTDSYNEQFF
TRBJ2-5 TRBV6-1 CTSSETQGRSETQYF
TRBJ2-7 TRBV27 CASSFGVRGEQYF
TRBJ1-2 TRBV29-1 CSVVVGGGYTF
TRBJ2-5 TRBV7-8 CASSLVSMASGQETQYF
TRBJ1-3 TRBV4-2 CASSQDPQGAFLGNTIYF
TRBJ2-5 TRBV7-9 CASSLLRGYQETQYF
TRBJ2-3 TRBV29-1 CSVVLLAGGADTQYF